The sequence of this T cell receptor (beta chain) was determined in a study of graft-versus-host responses after intestinal transplantation. Across the study: Multivisceral, liver-intestinal, or isolated intestinal grafts were transplanted into recipients.

This clone was picked up a small number of times. Repertoires were generated with immunoSEQ multiplex PCR, while TCRdb's copy carries only in-frame clones and drops some. The sample holds roughly 15,000 clones, 30% to 35% seen once. Both CD3+CD4+ and CD3+CD8+ responders that were proliferating and CFSE-low underwent sorting after the reaction. Looked up from germline, CDR1 is SGDLS and CDR2 is YYNGEE. The CDR3 consists of 16 residues. Trimming took 0 bases from V and 6 from J; bases not matched to a gene: 8. Sequencing used alloreactive CD4+ T cells from a mixed lymphocyte reaction culture, obtained before intestinal transplant. Subset given: CFSE-low proliferating T cells sorted from roughly six-day pre-transplant mixed lymphocyte reaction (GvH or HvG direction). The chain recombines TRBV9 with TRBJ2-3; TRBD2 matches at 9 bases. The receptor was derived from a human patient who received an intestinal transplant. CDR3 DNA sequence: TGTGCCAGCAGCGTAGGGGTTAGCGGGAGATCGGATACGCAGTATTTT. Encoded protein: CASSVGVSGRSDTQYF.